Listed below are T cell receptor beta chains from one sample, sequenced in a study of early T cells in non-severe SARS-CoV-2 infection. TCRdb used MiXCR to reprocess the 5' RACE reads, holding one entry per CDR3 protein. The sample contains over 80,000 distinct CDR3 sequences, roughly 12% of which appear only once. Sample: whole blood, taken at baseline. These receptors all come from an adult who was a healthcare worker with PCR-confirmed SARS-CoV-2 infection or an uninfected control (not recorded which). Both conserved end residues are part of each CDR3. The D gene is left open where the match is weak. Expanded clones are given a class, and other clones once, few, many or no size at all.

TRBJ2-2,TRBV9,.,16,TRBD2,CASSARLAGVTGELFF,TGTGCCAGCAGCGCCAGACTAGCGGGGGTAACCGGGGAGCTGTTTTTT
TRBJ2-1,TRBV29-1,few,12,.,CSVEEGRGEQFF,TGCAGCGTCGAGGAGGGGAGAGGGGAGCAGTTCTTC
TRBJ2-7,TRBV25-1,.,12,.,CASSERTYEQYF,TGTGCCAGCAGTGAAAGGACCTACGAGCAGTACTTC
TRBJ1-6,TRBV30,many,13,.,CAGRASYNSPLHF,TGTGCCGGGAGGGCATCCTATAATTCACCCCTCCACTTT
TRBJ2-2,TRBV19,many,14,.,CASSSGAVAGELFF,TGTGCCAGTAGTTCCGGGGCGGTGGCCGGGGAGCTGTTTTTT
TRBJ1-1,TRBV7-9,few,14,TRBD1,CASSFRQGYTEAFF,TGTGCCAGCAGCTTCCGACAGGGTTACACTGAAGCTTTCTTT
TRBJ2-3,TRBV19,few,11,.,CASTQADTQYF,TGTGCCAGTACCCAAGCAGATACGCAGTATTTT
TRBJ2-5,TRBV19,many,13,TRBD1,CASSPGQVGTQYF,TGTGCCAGTAGTCCAGGACAGGTTGGGACCCAGTACTTC
TRBJ1-5,TRBV6-2/TRBV6-3,.,14,.,CVSTEASSNQPQHF,TGTGTCAGCACCGAGGCTAGTAGCAATCAGCCCCAGCATTTT
TRBJ1-1,TRBV11-2,.,13,.,CASSLAGITEAFF,TGTGCCAGCAGCTTAGCAGGCATCACTGAAGCTTTCTTT
TRBJ2-7,TRBV25-1,.,15,.,CASSAPGRSSYEQYF,TGTGCCAGCAGTGCTCCCGGAAGGAGCTCCTACGAGCAGTACTTC
TRBJ2-5,TRBV6-5,few,15,.,CASSYSAGRPETQYF,TGTGCCAGCAGTTACTCTGCGGGCCGTCCAGAGACCCAGTACTTC
TRBJ2-1,TRBV11-2,few,15,TRBD2,CASSWGTSGSNEQFF,TGTGCCAGCAGCTGGGGGACTAGCGGGAGCAATGAGCAGTTCTTC
TRBJ1-2,TRBV2,few,12,.,CASSEYPGGYTF,TGTGCCAGCAGTGAATATCCCGGAGGCTACACCTTC
TRBJ1-2,TRBV6-1,.,15,TRBD1,CASTLETGGSYGYTF,TGTGCCAGCACACTAGAGACAGGGGGCAGCTATGGCTACACCTTC
TRBJ1-6,TRBV2,few,12,.,CASTAYDSPLHF,TGTGCCAGCACGGCGTATGATTCACCCCTCCACTTT
TRBJ2-5,TRBV5-1,few,13,TRBD1,CASRPQGIQTQYF,TGCGCCAGCAGACCACAGGGGATCCAGACCCAGTACTTC
TRBJ2-5,TRBV28,few,12,.,CASSPTRGTQYF,TGTGCCAGCAGTCCGACTCGGGGGACCCAGTACTTC
TRBJ1-5,TRBV27,.,15,TRBD1,CASSRDSYSNQPQHF,TGTGCCAGCAGCCGGGACAGTTACAGCAATCAGCCCCAGCATTTT
TRBJ2-7,TRBV7-9,few,14,.,CATEGGLASYEQYF,TGTGCCACCGAGGGAGGACTGGCCTCCTACGAGCAGTACTTC
TRBJ2-5,TRBV28,.,14,.,CASSLNDRSETQYF,TGTGCCAGCAGCCTTAACGACAGATCAGAGACCCAGTACTTC
TRBJ2-7,TRBV20-1,few,15,.,CSAGPRLSRANEQYF,TGCAGTGCTGGACCCCGCCTCTCCCGGGCGAACGAGCAGTACTTC
TRBJ1-3,TRBV11-3,once,14,.,CASSLDEAGNTIYF,TGTGCCAGCAGCTTAGATGAGGCGGGAAACACCATATATTTT
TRBJ1-5,TRBV19,.,13,TRBD1,CASRTGLNQPQHF,TGTGCCAGTAGGACAGGGCTAAATCAGCCCCAGCATTTT
TRBJ1-2,TRBV20-1,once,12,TRBD1,CSAAGGHYGYTF,TGCAGTGCTGCAGGGGGCCACTATGGCTACACCTTC
TRBJ2-2,TRBV5-1,.,16,.,CASSLEPTLNTGELFF,TGCGCCAGCAGCTTGGAACCGACACTAAACACCGGGGAGCTGTTTTTT
TRBJ1-1,TRBV7-9,few,12,.,CASSPSTLEAYF,TGTGCCAGCAGCCCCTCGACACTAGAAGCTTACTTT
TRBJ1-1,TRBV5-8,.,18,TRBD1,CASSLGGTGGRGDTEAFF,TGTGCCAGCAGCTTGGGAGGGACAGGGGGCCGTGGTGACACTGAAGCTTTCTTT
TRBJ2-2,TRBV7-8,.,15,TRBD2,CASSFAGGKTGELFF,TGTGCCAGCAGCTTTGCGGGGGGCAAAACCGGGGAGCTGTTTTTT
TRBJ2-5,TRBV6-5,few,14,.,CASSYSLVQETQYF,TGTGCCAGCAGTTACTCGCTAGTTCAAGAGACCCAGTACTTC
TRBJ2-1,TRBV10-2,many,13,.,CASAQPSYNEQFF,TGCGCCAGCGCACAGCCCTCCTACAATGAGCAGTTCTTC
TRBJ2-1,TRBV18,few,15,.,CASSSSGRKGDEQFF,TGTGCCAGCTCATCTTCGGGCAGGAAGGGAGATGAGCAGTTCTTC
TRBJ2-1,TRBV7-2,many,13,.,CASSPAVYNEQFF,TGTGCCAGCAGCCCCGCCGTGTACAATGAGCAGTTCTTC
TRBJ1-2,TRBV28,few,13,.,CASSLPGINGYTF,TGTGCCAGCAGTTTACCAGGGATTAATGGCTACACCTTC
TRBJ2-1,TRBV12-3/TRBV12-4,.,15,.,CASSLRATFSDEQFF,TGTGCCAGCAGTTTGAGGGCCACATTTAGCGATGAGCAGTTCTTC
TRBJ2-3,TRBV7-3,.,13,.,CASSRLKGFTQYF,TGTGCCAGCAGCCGCCTCAAGGGGTTTACGCAGTATTTT
TRBJ2-5,TRBV11-2,few,15,.,CASSALPQGAETQYF,TGTGCCAGCAGCGCCCTTCCCCAGGGTGCAGAGACCCAGTACTTC
TRBJ2-1,TRBV11-2,many,19,TRBD1,CASSLLAGGSPSSYNEQFF,TGTGCCAGCAGCTTATTGGCAGGGGGTAGCCCCAGCTCCTACAATGAGCAGTTCTTC
TRBJ2-3,TRBV29-1,.,15,TRBD1,CSVEKDGTGLNTQYF,TGCAGCGTTGAAAAAGATGGGACAGGGTTGAATACGCAGTATTTT
TRBJ2-7,TRBV28,few,12,TRBD1,CATGTGGAEQYF,TGTGCCACCGGGACAGGGGGCGCCGAGCAGTACTTC
TRBJ1-2,TRBV20-1,few,14,.,CSAQLEGNVYGYTF,TGCAGTGCTCAACTCGAAGGGAACGTCTATGGCTACACCTTC
TRBJ2-1,TRBV29-1,few,11,.,CSAAKVDEQFF,TGCAGCGCCGCCAAGGTCGATGAGCAGTTCTTC
TRBJ2-7,TRBV6-1,many,14,.,CASTLWGPAYEQYF,TGTGCCAGCACCCTATGGGGACCGGCGTACGAGCAGTACTTC
TRBJ2-7,TRBV7-2,.,13,.,CASSLAEPYEQYF,TGTGCCAGCAGCTTAGCGGAACCCTACGAGCAGTACTTC
TRBJ1-5,TRBV20-1,.,16,TRBD1,CSASEGQRTGNQPQHF,TGCAGTGCTAGCGAGGGACAACGGACAGGAAATCAGCCCCAGCATTTT
TRBJ1-2,TRBV7-9,.,15,TRBD1,CASSPEGQINYGYTF,TGTGCCAGCAGCCCAGAGGGACAGATCAACTATGGCTACACCTTC
TRBJ2-5,TRBV5-4,few,13,.,CASSSAGEETQYF,TGTGCCAGCAGCTCCGCAGGGGAAGAGACCCAGTACTTC